The next 29 T cell receptor beta chains were all read from a single sample in a study of human T cells and chemical hapten exposure. TCRdb reprocessed the RACE reads via MiXCR and lists one record per CDR3 protein. Of fewer than 500,000 distinct CDR3 sequences detected, 4.8% appear once; the ten largest clones hold around 2%. Sample time point: patch test 1, 2 weeks after DPC sensitization. The treatment was: therapeutic diphenylcyclopropenone sensitization with weekly scalp DPC. The starting material was whole blood, obtained in connection with sensitization to the hapten diphenylcyclopropenone (DPC). All receptors come from a woman aged 45-60 years with alopecia areata. Some clones in this sample may be carry-over from other donors' samples.

At least ten counts were recorded for this clonotype. The CDR3 spells CASSFGRGPHETQYF. The CDR3 region has the DNA TGTGCCAGCAGTTTTGGCAGGGGGCCTCACGAGACCCAGTACTTC. J is TRBJ2-5 and V is TRBV27; 8 nucleotides agree with TRBD1. The V gene's germline CDR1 is MNHEY and CDR2 SMNVEV (reference sequence). This CDR3 is built from 15 residues. The V and J ends lost 3 bases and 5 bases, in that order; junction bases with no gene match: 8.

This chain joins TRBV2 and TRBJ1-4; D remains ambiguous. Looked up from germline, CDR1 is SNHLY and CDR2 is FYNNEI. The germline V and J ends were trimmed by 2 bases and 8 bases, with 9 bases remaining between them. The length of the CDR3 is 13 residues. This CDR3 is CASSETGQEKLFF. In nucleotides, the CDR3 is TGTGCCAGCAGTGAAACGGGCCAGGAAAAACTGTTTTTT.

The sample holds many counts of this clonotype. The chain has TRBV6-2 or TRBV6-3 and TRBJ2-4, with D hard to call. The CDR3 totals 14 residues. V was shortened by 8 bases and J by 1 base, with 12 bases between the two germline ends. Germline-derived CDR1 and CDR2 are MNHEY and SVGEGT. CDR3 protein: CASRQDVAKNIQYF. The CDR3 nucleotides read TGTGCCAGCCGGCAGGATGTGGCCAAAAACATTCAGTACTTC.

This clonotype was seen repeatedly, ten times or more. The junction and the germline gene differ at one end; a read error may be behind it. This chain joins TRBV6-1 and TRBJ2-1; no firm D call. Looked up from germline, CDR1 is MNHNS and CDR2 is SASEGT. CDR3 length equals 14 residues. The DNA for the CDR3 is TGTGCCAGCAGTGAAGAGGTACAGTACAGTGAGCAGTTCTTC. Protein: CASSEEVQYSEQFF.

This clonotype was recorded a few times. The gene calls are TRBV28 and TRBJ2-3, with 7 bases aligning to TRBD2. From germline, CDR1 is MDHEN and CDR2 SYDVKM. J was trimmed by 9 bases and V by 8 bases; bases with no gene match: 5. This CDR3 has 11 residues. The CDR3 DNA reads TGTGCCAGCGGACTAGACAAGACGCAGTATTTT. Protein: CASGLDKTQYF.

This clonotype was seen at least ten times. This chain connects TRBV12-3 or TRBV12-4 to TRBJ1-1; no firm D call. The CDR3 runs to 11 residues. V lost 7 bases to trimming and J lost 5 bases, with 8 bases between them. CDR3 DNA: TGTGCCAGCACCCGGGGAACTGAAGCTTTCTTT. Its translation: CASTRGTEAFF.

J is TRBJ2-7 and V is TRBV28; D tentatively fits TRBD1 or TRBD2 (5 bases each). The V end lost 10 bases, the J end lost 7 bases, and 17 bases lay between the germline ends. Germline CDR1 MDHEN, CDR2 SYDVKM. The CDR3 runs to 12 residues. The CDR3 DNA reads as TGTGCCACCGGGGCCACGGCGAGGGAGCAGTACTTC. Translation gives CATGATAREQYF.

This clonotype was recorded at least ten times. The chain employs TRBV29-1 and TRBJ1-2; TRBD1 might be the D (6 bases). The CDR3 totals 13 residues. Germline V gene sequence: CDR1 SQVTM, CDR2 ANQGSEA. The V end lost 7 bases, the J end lost 4 bases, and 16 bases lay between the germline ends. CDR3 sequence reads: CSGRLGGAYGYTF. In nucleotides, the CDR3 is TGCAGCGGACGTTTGGGGGGCGCCTATGGCTACACCTTC.

This clonotype was counted ten times or more. The chain employs TRBV28 and TRBJ2-3; D unclear. CDR3 length: 14 residues. Germline V gene data show CDR1 as MDHEN and CDR2 as SYDVKM. V lost 4 bases and J lost 0, with 8 bases in between. As DNA, the CDR3 is TGTGCCAGCAGTTCCCCATCTAGCACAGATACGCAGTATTTT. Translating it yields CASSSPSSTDTQYF.

This clonotype appeared many times. This chain connects TRBV29-1 to TRBJ1-5; D perhaps matches TRBD1 (6 bases). The CDR3 length is 14 residues. V was trimmed by 6 bases and J by 0 bases, leaving 12 bases between them. CDR1 and CDR2 (germline): SQVTM, ANQGSEA. CDR3 loop: CSVVTGNSNQPQHF. The DNA of the CDR3 is TGCAGCGTGGTGACAGGTAATAGCAATCAGCCCCAGCATTTT.

As for this clonotype: An end of the junction differs from the germline gene, which may be a read error. This rearrangement joins TRBV6-1 to TRBJ2-3; a possible D gene is TRBD1 (5 bases). The CDR3 sequence is 13 residues long. Germline V lookup: CDR1 MNHNS, CDR2 SASEGT. Here the CDR3 DNA reads TGTGCCAGCAGTGAGTGGGGCCCAGAAACGCAGTATTTT. This encodes CASSEWGPETQYF.

Worth noting for this clonotype: With a much larger clone just one base away, this may be a read error. This chain joins TRBV7-8 and TRBJ1-2; 7 bases fit TRBD1. Looked up from germline, CDR1 is SGHVS and CDR2 is FQNEAQ. The CDR3 has 15 amino acids. The V and J ends lost 1 base and 0 bases, in that order; junction bases with no gene match: 2. CDR3 sequence (DNA): TGTGCCAGCAGCTTAGAGACAGGGACTAACTATGGCTACACCTTC. This gives the protein CASSLETGTNYGYTF.

CDR3 bases: TGTGCCAGCAGTTCGGGACAGGGAGGTCCTCAGCCCCAGCATTTT. This translates into CASSSGQGGPQPQHF. This rearrangement joins TRBV6-6 to TRBJ1-5, with 9 bases aligning to TRBD1. CDR1 is MNHNY, CDR2 SVGAGI, per germline (reference sequence). The CDR3 totals 15 residues. The V segment lost 4 bases and the J segment 6 bases; nucleotides outside the gene matches: 7.

At least ten counts were recorded for this clonotype. V is TRBV4-1 and J is TRBJ1-1, with D unresolved. The germline V gene encodes CDR1 MGHRA and CDR2 YSYEKL. The V and J ends lost 6 bases and 1 base respectively, with 9 bases between them. The CDR3 length is 13 residues. In DNA, the CDR3 is TGCGCCAGCAGGGGCATTGCGAACACTGAAGCTTTCTTT. As protein: CASRGIANTEAFF.

J is TRBJ1-2 and V is TRBV4-2; possibly TRBD1 for D (5 bases). Germline CDR1 LGHNA, CDR2 YNFKEQ. CDR3 length equals 13 residues. V lost 3 bases and J lost 6, with 11 bases in between. CDR3 bases: TGTGCCAGCAGCCAGTCTCAGGGAGATGGCTACACCTTC. As protein: CASSQSQGDGYTF.

There are many counts of this clonotype. Written as DNA, the CDR3 is TGTGCCAGCCGAATCAACCCGACAAGTTCTTCGGCTTTCTTT. It specifies CASRINPTSSSAFF. V and J are TRBV28 and TRBJ1-1; D not certain. Germline V CDR1 and CDR2: MDHEN, SYDVKM. CDR3 length: 14 residues. The V gene lost 8 bases and the J gene lost 11 bases, with 24 bases spanning the gap.

The chain has TRBV20-1 and TRBJ2-1; TRBD2 matches 9 bases. Germline values: CDR1 DFQATT, CDR2 SNEGSKA (reference sequence). J lost 4 bases, V lost 5 bases, and 6 bases had no gene match. The CDR3 consists of 14 residues. CDR3 amino acids: CSALLAGSYNEQFF. The CDR3 region has the DNA TGCAGTGCTCTACTAGCGGGTTCTTACAATGAGCAGTTCTTC.

This clonotype occurred a few times. The chain uses TRBV27 and TRBJ2-5; 8 bases match TRBD2. Unmatched junction bases numbered 10, after V lost 6 bases and J lost 4 bases. Germline CDR1 and CDR2: MNHEY and SMNVEV (reference sequence). This CDR3 has 15 amino acids. The CDR3 reads CASRFSGMPRETQYF. The CDR3 region has the DNA TGTGCCAGCAGATTTAGCGGGATGCCAAGAGAGACCCAGTACTTC.

This clonotype was counted ten times or more. The chain employs TRBV7-2 and TRBJ1-1, with 11 positions matching TRBD1. CDR1 and CDR2 (germline): SGHTA, FQGNSA. V trimming: 3 bases; J trimming: 6 bases; junction bases outside the gene matches: 6. The CDR3 has 15 residues. The CDR3 spells CASSFPGQGDPEAFF. CDR3 DNA sequence: TGTGCCAGCAGCTTTCCGGGACAGGGGGACCCTGAAGCTTTCTTT. Full variable domain (outside the CDR3, taken from reference TRBV7-2 and TRBJ1-1): GAGVSQSPSNKVTEKGKDVELRCDPISGHTALYWYRQSLGQGLEFLIYFQGNSAPDKSGLPSDRFSAERTGGSVSTLTIQRTQQEDSAVYLCASSFPGQGDPEAFFGQGTRLTVV.

This clonotype was found a few times. V and J are TRBV28 and TRBJ2-7; D unclear. The CDR3 covers 15 residues. V dropped 3 bases and J dropped 0 bases, with 12 bases sitting between them. Germline lookup yields CDR1 MDHEN and CDR2 SYDVKM. The CDR3 protein is CASSFVQLSSYEQYF. In DNA, the CDR3 is TGTGCCAGCAGTTTTGTCCAGCTAAGCTCCTACGAGCAGTACTTC.

This clonotype was picked up a small number of times. J is TRBJ2-5 and V is TRBV7-9, with D perhaps matching TRBD1 or TRBD2 (5 bases each). V lost 6 bases and J lost 2, with 16 bases in between. There are 15 residues in the CDR3. Per germline, CDR1 SEHNR and CDR2 FQNEAQ (reference sequence). The CDR3 sequence: CASRSGRSGQETQYF. In DNA, the CDR3 is TGTGCCAGCAGGTCGGGACGGTCTGGTCAAGAGACCCAGTACTTC.

Ten or more counts support this clonotype. The V call is TRBV6-1, the J call TRBJ1-2; D call uncertain. With 1 base removed from V and 3 bases from J, the gap between germline ends came to 6 bases. Germline-derived CDR1 and CDR2 are MNHNS and SASEGT. The CDR3 extends over 13 amino acids. The DNA of the CDR3 is TGTGCCAGCAGTGAAGGCCACCACTATGGCTACACCTTC. Protein product: CASSEGHHYGYTF.

This clonotype was recorded at least ten times. The V gene is TRBV27, the J gene TRBJ2-5; D is uncertain. The length of the CDR3 is 10 residues. Trimming cost V 10 bases and J 5 bases, with 8 bases left between them. Germline CDR1 and CDR2: MNHEY and SMNVEV (reference sequence). CDR3 amino acids: CAINPETQYF. The DNA of the CDR3 is TGTGCCATCAATCCGGAGACCCAGTACTTC.

In regard to this clonotype: This may be a read error: a much more frequent sequence differs by one nucleotide. The rearrangement uses TRBV11-1 and TRBJ2-1, with TRBD2 matching 11 bases. In germline, CDR1 is SGHAT, CDR2 FQDESV (reference sequence). The length of the CDR3 is 16 residues. The CDR3 reads CATSLLAGGPSNEQFF. CDR3 nucleotides: TGTGCCACCAGCCTTCTAGCGGGGGGCCCCTCCAATGAGCAGTTCTTC.

The chain couples TRBV29-1 to TRBJ1-2; the D gene is possibly TRBD1 (5 bases). The length of the CDR3 is 12 residues. V lost 5 bases, J lost 6 bases, and 13 bases lay in between. Germline V gives CDR1 SQVTM, CDR2 ANQGSEA. This chain's CDR3 is CSVRGGADGYTF. CDR3 bases: TGCAGCGTTCGGGGAGGGGCTGATGGCTACACCTTC.

This clonotype occurred many times. The chain recombines TRBV12-3 or TRBV12-4 with TRBJ1-1; perhaps TRBD1 as D (5 bases). CDR3 size: 12 residues. V shed 6 bases and J shed 8 bases, with 13 bases lying between them. This CDR3 is CASSLGRGEAFF. The CDR3 nucleotides read TGTGCCAGCAGCCTGGGAAGGGGAGAAGCTTTCTTT.

This clonotype was found many times. CDR3 residues: CASSPRLRGPETEAFF. DNA of the CDR3: TGCGCCAGCAGCCCTCGGCTCAGGGGGCCTGAAACTGAAGCTTTCTTT. The chain employs TRBV5-1 and TRBJ1-1; TRBD1 matches at 8 bases. Germline V gene lookup returns CDR1 SGHRS and CDR2 YFSETQ. The J segment lost 5 bases and the V segment lost 4 bases, leaving 13 bases of the junction unmatched. The CDR3 runs 16 residues.

With respect to this clonotype: A read error may be the cause here, since a much bigger clone is one base away. V gene TRBV12-3 or TRBV12-4 combines with J gene TRBJ1-5, with TRBD1 matching 7 bases. The CDR3 extends over 14 amino acids. After removal of 2 bases from V and 11 bases from J, the junction contained 9 bases not matched to a gene. The chain's CDR3 is CASSLQGGRQTQHF. CDR3 nucleotides: TGTGCCAGCAGTTTACAAGGGGGCAGGCAGACCCAGCATTTT.

This clonotype was counted at least ten times. The chain carries TRBV6-2 or TRBV6-3 and TRBJ2-1, with D uncertain. There are 10 residues in the CDR3. V was clipped by 5 bases and J by 5 bases, with 1 base between them. From germline, CDR1 is MNHEY and CDR2 SVGEGT. The CDR3 DNA follows: TGTGCCAGCAGTAACAATGAGCAGTTCTTC. This encodes CASSNNEQFF.